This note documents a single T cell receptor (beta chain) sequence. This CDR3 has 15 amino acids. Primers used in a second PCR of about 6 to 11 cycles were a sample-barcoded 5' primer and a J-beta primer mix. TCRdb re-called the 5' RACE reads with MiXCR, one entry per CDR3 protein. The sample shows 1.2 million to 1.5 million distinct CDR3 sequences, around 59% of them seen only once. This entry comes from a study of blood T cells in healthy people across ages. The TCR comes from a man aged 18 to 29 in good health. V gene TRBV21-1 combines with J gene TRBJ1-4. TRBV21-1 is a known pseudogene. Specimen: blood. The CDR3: CASSKGKATNEKLFF. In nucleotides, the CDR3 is TGTGCCAGCAGCAAAGGGAAAGCAACTAATGAAAAACTGTTTTTT.